The source of this T cell receptor beta chain is a study of blood T cell repertoires in COVID-19. The V gene's germline CDR1 is KGHDR and CDR2 SFDVKD. This CDR3 is built from 16 residues. J gave up 4 bases and V 5 bases, and 8 bases lay outside the gene matches. Some clones are missing from TCRdb's copy, which holds only in-frame ones; the method was immunoSEQ multiplex PCR. The sample records some 240,000 clones, around 82% being singletons. The receptor was isolated from a man aged 45-60 years who had recovered from COVID-19. The rearrangement uses TRBV24-1 and TRBJ2-2; 8 bases agree with TRBD1. Sequences were obtained from PBMCs or T cells enriched from blood (not recorded which). The CDR3 coding sequence is TGTGCCACCAGTGCCGGGGACAGGAGGGGCACCGGGGAGCTGTTTTTT. As protein: CATSAGDRRGTGELFF.